This T cell receptor beta chain appears in the sequencing data of a study of regulatory T cells in long-lasting Graves disease. Both iRepertoire HTBI primers and Arm-PCR of CDR3 regions were used to build the TCR beta libraries. TCRdb redid the calling of the multiplex PCR reads with MiXCR, one entry per CDR3 protein. The table records over 500,000 distinct CDR3 sequences, 16% of them present only once. Documented time point: newly diagnosed GD, antithyroid drugs for less than 3 months. From PBMCs, RNA was extracted and then used to make the TCR library. The V end lost 0 bases, the J end lost 9 bases, and 13 bases lay between the germline ends. CDR1 and CDR2 (germline): KGHSH, LQKENI. The CDR3 is made up of 14 amino acids. These records were also assigned to another study, of T cells in Graves' hyperthyroidism and ophthalmopathy. This second study notes: During a first-round RT-PCR of the TCR CDR3, the HTBI primer set was used.

The chain is built from TRBV18 and TRBJ2-3, with a tentative D call TRBD1 (6 bases). Sample: peripheral blood mononuclear cells (PBMCs), taken at new diagnosis, from a patient treated with antithyroid drugs. This TCR was recovered from a man aged 18 to 29 with Graves disease. The CDR3, as DNA: TGTGCCAGCTCACCACCGGGACAAGCAGGCACGCAGTATTTT. It is translated as CASSPPGQAGTQYF.